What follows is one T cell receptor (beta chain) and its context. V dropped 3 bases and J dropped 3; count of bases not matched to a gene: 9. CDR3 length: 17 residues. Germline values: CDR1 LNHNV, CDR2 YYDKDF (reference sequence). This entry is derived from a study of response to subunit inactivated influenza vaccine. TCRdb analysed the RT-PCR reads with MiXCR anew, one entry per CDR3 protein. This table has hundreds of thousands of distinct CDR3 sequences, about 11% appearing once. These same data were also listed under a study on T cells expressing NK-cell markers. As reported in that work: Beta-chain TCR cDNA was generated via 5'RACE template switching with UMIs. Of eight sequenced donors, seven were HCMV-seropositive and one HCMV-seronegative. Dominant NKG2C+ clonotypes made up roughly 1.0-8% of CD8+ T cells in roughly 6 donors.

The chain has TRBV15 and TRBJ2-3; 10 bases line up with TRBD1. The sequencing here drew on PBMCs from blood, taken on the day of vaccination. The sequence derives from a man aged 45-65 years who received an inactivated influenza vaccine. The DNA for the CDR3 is TGTGCCACCAGCAGGGGCCGGGACAGGGGTAGGACAGATACGCAGTATTTT. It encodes CATSRGRDRGRTDTQYF.